This is a list of T cell receptor beta chains from one sample in a study of cytomegalovirus exposure and HLA in healthy donors. TCRdb's copy holds only in-frame clones and misses some; the assay was immunoSEQ multiplex PCR. The data show roughly 40,000 clones, roughly half seen once. The sequenced sample was PBMCs. These receptors all stem from a human donor in good health. Each CDR3 is given with its conserved first and last residue. Fields, in order: V gene, clone size, J gene, D gene, CDR3 protein, CDR3 DNA. D genes are given only for firm matches. Expanded clones are given a class, and other clones once, few, many or no size at all.

>TRBV7-2|few|TRBJ1-2|TRBD1
CASRRDREKNYGYTF
TGTGCCAGCAGACGAGACAGGGAAAAGAACTATGGCTACACCTTC
>TRBV4-1|-|TRBJ1-2|TRBD1
CASSDPRQGSNYGYTF
TGCGCCAGCAGCGACCCCCGACAGGGCTCTAACTATGGCTACACCTTC
>TRBV19|-|TRBJ1-6|TRBD1
CASSMGQTYNSPLHF
TGTGCCAGTAGTATGGGACAGACCTATAATTCACCCCTCCACTTT
>TRBV4-2|-|TRBJ1-1|-
CASSQDPGGGGTEAFF
TGTGCCAGCAGCCAAGATCCGGGCGGGGGTGGCACTGAAGCTTTCTTT
>TRBV28|few|TRBJ2-1|-
CASSTLAATTSYNEQFF
TGTGCCAGCAGCACCTTAGCGGCAACTACCTCCTACAATGAGCAGTTCTTC
>TRBV7-2|-|TRBJ2-3|TRBD2
CASRQAGPSTDTQYF
TGTGCCAGCAGGCAAGCGGGACCTAGCACAGATACGCAGTATTTT
>TRBV4-2|-|TRBJ1-2|TRBD1
CASSQGTGVVGYTF
TGTGCCAGCAGCCAAGGGACAGGGGTAGTCGGCTACACCTTC
>TRBV4-2|few|TRBJ2-6|-
CASSGQGSGANVLTF
TGTGCCAGCAGCGGACAAGGCTCTGGGGCCAACGTCCTGACTTTC
>TRBV30|-|TRBJ2-7|-
CAWSRGASSYEQYF
TGTGCCTGGAGTCGGGGGGCTAGCTCCTACGAGCAGTACTTC
>TRBV7-3|-|TRBJ2-2|-
CASSLGLHTGELFF
TGTGCCAGCAGCTTGGGACTGCACACCGGGGAGCTGTTTTTT
>TRBV9|-|TRBJ2-1|-
CASSGLGGSGDNEQFF
TGTGCCAGCAGCGGGCTGGGGGGTAGCGGAGACAATGAGCAGTTCTTC
>TRBV10-3|few|TRBJ1-2|-
CAISAGGSGGYTF
TGTGCCATCAGTGCGGGTGGGTCCGGTGGCTACACCTTC
>TRBV6-6|-|TRBJ1-1|TRBD1
CASSYGQGAKGTEAFF
TGTGCCAGCAGTTACGGGCAGGGGGCGAAGGGCACTGAAGCTTTCTTT
>TRBV2|-|TRBJ2-1|TRBD1
CASSVRDREFF
TGTGCCAGCAGTGTCCGGGACAGGGAGTTCTTC
>TRBV19|-|TRBJ2-6|-
CASSMGATGANVLTF
TGTGCCAGTAGTATGGGGGCAACTGGGGCCAACGTCCTGACTTTC
>TRBV14|-|TRBJ1-4|-
CASSQAPYRDFEKLFF
TGTGCCAGCAGCCAAGCTCCATACCGGGACTTTGAAAAACTGTTTTTT
>TRBV6-5|-|TRBJ2-7|-
CASTPGVHYEQYF
TGTGCCAGCACCCCCGGGGTTCACTACGAGCAGTACTTC
>TRBV15|few|TRBJ2-1|TRBD2
CATSRKGRGEEQFF
TGTGCCACCAGCAGGAAGGGGAGGGGAGAAGAGCAGTTCTTC
>TRBV7-2|-|TRBJ1-5|-
CASSSTGEFQPQNF
TGTGCCAGCAGCTCCACTGGAGAGTTTCAGCCCCAGAATTTT
>TRBV15|-|TRBJ2-3|TRBD2
CATSGRGLAPDTQYF
TGTGCCACCAGCGGAAGGGGACTAGCTCCAGATACGCAGTATTTT
>TRBV30|-|TRBJ2-3|TRBD1
CAWGGQGTDTQYF
TGTGCCTGGGGGGGACAGGGCACAGATACGCAGTATTTT
>TRBV2|-|TRBJ2-1|-
CASRARGSYNEQFF
TGTGCCAGTAGAGCGCGGGGATCCTACAATGAGCAGTTCTTC
>TRBV27|few|TRBJ2-1|-
CASSSGAGYNEQFF
TGTGCCAGCAGTTCTGGGGCGGGGTATAATGAGCAGTTCTTC
>TRBV11-3|-|TRBJ1-1|-
CASSLALTGNTEAFF
TGTGCCAGCAGCTTAGCTTTAACGGGGAACACTGAAGCTTTCTTT